This TCR beta chain is drawn from a study of T cell repertoires in cytomegalovirus infection. In the case of this clonotype: Antigen: not known.

Using its own MiXCR run on the reads, TCRdb lists one record per CDR3 protein. The sample has approximately 100,000 distinct CDR3 sequences, over 40% seen once; the top ten hold less than 80%. V dropped 6 bases and J dropped 1 base, with 9 bases sitting between them. CDR1 and CDR2 (germline): LNHDA, SQIVND (reference sequence). The CDR3 has 13 amino acids. This material consisted of CD8+ T cells from cultured PBMCs, taken from culture after CMV antigen stimulation. The J gene is TRBJ1-1, the V gene TRBV19; maybe TRBD1 (5 bases). The sequence came from a human donor in good health (CMV status not recorded). Some clones in this sample may be carry-over from other donors' samples. CDR3 in amino acids: CASRERGNTEAFF. The CDR3 region has the DNA TGTGCCAGTAGAGAGAGGGGGAACACTGAAGCTTTCTTT.